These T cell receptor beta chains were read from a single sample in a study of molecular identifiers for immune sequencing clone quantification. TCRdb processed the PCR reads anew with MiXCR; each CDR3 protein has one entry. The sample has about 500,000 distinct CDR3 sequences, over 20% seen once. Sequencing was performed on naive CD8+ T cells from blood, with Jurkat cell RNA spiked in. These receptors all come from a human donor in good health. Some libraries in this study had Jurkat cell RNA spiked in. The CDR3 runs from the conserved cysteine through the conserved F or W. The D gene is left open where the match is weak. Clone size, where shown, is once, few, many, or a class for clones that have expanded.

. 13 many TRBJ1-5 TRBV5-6 CASSFGTQQPQHF TGTGCCAGCAGCTTTGGTACCCAGCAGCCCCAGCATTTT
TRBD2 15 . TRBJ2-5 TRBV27 CASSLSAGGPETQYF TGTGCCAGCAGTTTATCAGCGGGAGGGCCAGAGACCCAGTACTTC
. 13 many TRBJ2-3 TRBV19 CASSIDPTDTQYF TGTGCCAGTAGTATTGACCCTACAGATACGCAGTATTTT
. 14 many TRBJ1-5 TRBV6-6 CASVEGLGNQPQHF TGTGCCAGCGTAGAGGGGTTGGGCAATCAGCCCCAGCATTTT
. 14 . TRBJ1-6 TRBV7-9 CASSRTSDNSPLHF TGTGCCAGCAGCCGGACGTCCGATAATTCACCCCTCCACTTT
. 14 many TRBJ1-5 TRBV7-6 CASSPDEGNQPQHF TGTGCCAGCAGCCCAGATGAGGGTAATCAGCCCCAGCATTTT
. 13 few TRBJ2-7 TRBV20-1 CSARAGLDYEQYF TGCAGTGCTAGAGCAGGGTTGGACTACGAGCAGTACTTC
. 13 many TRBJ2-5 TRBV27 CASSFSASGTQYF TGTGCCAGCAGTTTTAGTGCCTCAGGGACCCAGTACTTC
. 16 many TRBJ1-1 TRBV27 CASSLSGGTSNTEAFF TGTGCCAGCAGTTTATCTGGAGGGACTTCGAACACTGAAGCTTTCTTT
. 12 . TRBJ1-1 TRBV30 CAWAKMSTEAFF TGTGCCTGGGCCAAGATGAGCACTGAAGCTTTCTTT
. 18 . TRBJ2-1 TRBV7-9 CASSLERGRSGSYNERFF TGTGCCAGCAGCTTAGAAAGGGGCCGTTCTGGCTCCTACAATGAGCGGTTCTTC
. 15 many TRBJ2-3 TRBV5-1 CASSLELPSLDTQYF TGCGCCAGCAGCTTGGAGCTACCATCTCTGGATACGCAGTATTTT
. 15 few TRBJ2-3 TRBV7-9 CASSWWASGTDTQYF TGTGCCAGCAGCTGGTGGGCTAGCGGCACAGATACGCAGTATTTT
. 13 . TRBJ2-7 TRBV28 CASSIGTSYEQYF TGTGCCAGCAGTATCGGGACCTCCTACGAGCAGTACTTC
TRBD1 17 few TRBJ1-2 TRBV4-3 CASSQVGQGLSAYGYTF TGCGCCAGCAGCCAAGTGGGACAGGGGCTGTCGGCCTATGGCTACACCTTC
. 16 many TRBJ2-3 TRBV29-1 CSVEGSRATSTDTQYF TGCAGCGTTGAAGGATCTCGGGCAACAAGCACAGATACGCAGTATTTT
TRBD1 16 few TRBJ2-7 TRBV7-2 CASSLTGTGGSYEQYF TGTGCCAGCAGCCTTACCGGGACAGGGGGCTCCTACGAGCAGTACTTC
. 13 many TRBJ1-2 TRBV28 CASSLSGSYGYTF TGTGCCAGCAGTTTGTCCGGGTCCTATGGCTACACCTTC
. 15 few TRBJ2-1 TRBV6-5 CASSYDSIDYNEQFF TGTGCCAGCAGTTACGACTCCATAGACTACAATGAGCAGTTCTTC
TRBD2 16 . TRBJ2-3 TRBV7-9 CASSLEAGGSTDTQYF TGTGCCAGCAGCTTAGAGGCGGGGGGAAGCACAGATACGCAGTATTTT
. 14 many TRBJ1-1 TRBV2 CAGKEFDGNTEAFF TGTGCCGGAAAAGAATTCGACGGCAACACTGAAGCTTTCTTT
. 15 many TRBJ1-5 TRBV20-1 CSAREEGYSNQPQHF TGCAGTGCTAGAGAAGAAGGTTATAGCAATCAGCCCCAGCATTTT
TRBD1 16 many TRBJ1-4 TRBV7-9 CASSLMTTGLNEKLFF TGTGCCAGCAGCTTGATGACGACAGGGCTTAATGAAAAACTGTTTTTT
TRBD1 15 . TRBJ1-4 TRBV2 CASSEDREGNEKLVF TGTGCCAGCAGTGAGGACAGGGAAGGTAATGAAAAACTGGTTTTT
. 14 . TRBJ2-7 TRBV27 CASSYQQAHYEQYF TGTGCCAGCAGTTACCAACAGGCCCACTACGAGCAGTACTTC
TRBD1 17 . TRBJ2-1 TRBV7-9 CASSPAPGQGSYNEQFF TGTGCCAGCAGCCCAGCCCCGGGACAGGGTTCCTACAATGAGCAGTTCTTC
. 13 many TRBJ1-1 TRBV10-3 CAITPVGGTEAFF TGTGCCATCACCCCGGTGGGGGGCACTGAAGCTTTCTTT
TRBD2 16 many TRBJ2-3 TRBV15 CATSRELAGSTDTQYF TGTGCCACCAGCAGAGAACTAGCGGGGAGCACAGATACGCAGTATTTT
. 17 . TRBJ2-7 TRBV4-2 CASSQEGRTPISYEQYF TGTGCCAGCAGCCAAGAAGGTCGCACGCCTATCTCCTACGAGCAGTACTTC
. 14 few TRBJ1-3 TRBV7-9 CASSFGESGNTIYF TGTGCCAGCAGCTTTGGGGAGAGTGGAAACACCATATATTTT
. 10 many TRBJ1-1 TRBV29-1 CSGEITEAFF TGCAGCGGCGAGATCACTGAAGCTTTCTTT
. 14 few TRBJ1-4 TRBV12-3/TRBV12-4 CASNPGGTNEKLFF TGTGCCAGCAACCCGGGGGGCACTAATGAAAAACTGTTTTTT
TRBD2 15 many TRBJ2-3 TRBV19 CASRRTSGYTDTQYF TGTGCCAGTAGACGGACTAGCGGGTACACAGATACGCAGTATTTT
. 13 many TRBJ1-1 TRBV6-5 CASFPELNTEAFF TGTGCCAGCTTCCCAGAGCTGAACACTGAAGCTTTCTTT
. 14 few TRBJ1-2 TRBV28 CASSLASGLYGYTF TGTGCCAGCAGTTTAGCATCAGGTCTCTATGGCTACACCTTC
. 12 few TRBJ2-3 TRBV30 CAWSVMSDTQYF TGTGCCTGGAGTGTAATGTCAGATACGCAGTATTTT
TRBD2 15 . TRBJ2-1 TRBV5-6 CASSFGTSIYNEQFF TGTGCCAGCAGCTTCGGGACTAGTATTTACAATGAGCAGTTCTTC
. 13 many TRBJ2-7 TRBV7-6 CASSQPQGYEQYF TGTGCCAGCAGCCAACCACAGGGCTATGAGCAGTACTTC
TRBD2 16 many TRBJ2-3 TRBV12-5 CASGLVAGGLLDTQYF TGTGCTAGTGGTTTGGTAGCGGGGGGCCTTTTAGATACGCAGTATTTT
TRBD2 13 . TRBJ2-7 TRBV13 CASGASGSHEQYF TGTGCCAGCGGGGCTAGCGGGAGCCACGAGCAGTACTTC
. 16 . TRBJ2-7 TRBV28 CASSFSWGVSSWEQYF TGTGCCAGCAGTTTTTCGTGGGGGGTCTCCTCCTGGGAGCAGTACTTC
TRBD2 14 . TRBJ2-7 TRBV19 CASSETSGTYEQYF TGTGCCAGTAGTGAGACTAGCGGGACCTACGAGCAGTACTTC
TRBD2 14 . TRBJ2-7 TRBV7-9 CASSPAGVGYEQYF TGTGCCAGCAGCCCAGCGGGAGTGGGGTACGAGCAGTACTTC
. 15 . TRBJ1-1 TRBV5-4 CASSPYRDTDTEAFF TGTGCCAGCAGCCCGTACCGGGACACGGACACTGAAGCTTTCTTT
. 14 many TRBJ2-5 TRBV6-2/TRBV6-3 CASSQTGMMETQYF TGTGCCAGCAGCCAAACCGGGATGATGGAGACCCAGTACTTC
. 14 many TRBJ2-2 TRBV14 CASSQESGPGELFF TGTGCCAGCAGCCAAGAATCAGGGCCCGGGGAGCTGTTTTTT
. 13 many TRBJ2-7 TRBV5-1 CASSQGPTYEQYF TGCGCCAGCAGCCAGGGGCCGACCTACGAGCAGTACTTC
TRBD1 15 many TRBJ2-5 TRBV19 CASSALDRGPETQYF TGTGCCAGTAGTGCGCTGGACAGGGGGCCGGAGACCCAGTACTTC
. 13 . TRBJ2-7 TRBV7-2 CASSSGVSYEQCF TGTGCCAGCAGCTCCGGGGTGTCCTACGAGCAGTGCTTC
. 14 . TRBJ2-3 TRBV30 CAWSVQTSTDTQYF TGTGCCTGGAGTGTACAAACTAGCACAGATACGCAGTATTTT
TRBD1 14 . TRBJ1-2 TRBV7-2 CASSLIQGDYGYTF TGTGCCAGCAGCTTAATTCAGGGGGACTATGGCTACACCTTC
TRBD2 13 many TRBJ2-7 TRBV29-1 CSVMRGLTYEQYF TGCAGCGTTATGCGGGGGTTAACCTACGAGCAGTACTTC
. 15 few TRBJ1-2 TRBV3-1 CASSQEGDGSYGYTF TGTGCCAGCAGCCAAGAGGGGGACGGATCCTATGGCTACACCTTC